This TCR beta chain comes out of a study of beta chain features in type 1 diabetes. Sequencing targeted expressed TCRB transcripts, as all isolated RNA had been reverse transcribed. TCRdb's copy holds only in-frame clones and misses some; the assay was immunoSEQ multiplex PCR. The sample contains over 150,000 clones, around a tenth of which appear only once. Notes on the study in general: TCRB CDR3s from Type 1 diabetes patients were moderately but significantly shorter in all four CD4+ subsets.

The CDR3 runs 16 residues. This clone was recorded many times. Its antigen is unknown. CD4+ naive, central memory, regulatory and stem cell-like memory subsets were isolated by sorting on CD45RO/CCR7/CD25/CD127/CD95/CD27. Sequenced: central memory CD4+ T cells from blood. The clonotype originates from a man in his thirties or forties with type 1 diabetes. The chain combines TRBV21-1 with TRBJ1-5; the table names TRBD1, a call not compared with the DNA. TRBV21-1 corresponds to a pseudogene. This CDR3 reads CARINRVSGPNQPQHF. CDR3 nucleotides: TGTGCCAGAATTAACAGGGTATCAGGACCCAATCAGCCCCAGCATTTT.